The rows below give T cell receptor beta chains drawn from one sample of a study of T cells in Graves' hyperthyroidism and ophthalmopathy. Each CDR3 protein is one row after TCRdb ran MiXCR on the multiplex PCR reads. The table has some 460,000 distinct CDR3 sequences, about 15% seen once. Source material: blood. Every receptor here comes from a woman between 18 and 30 years old with Graves' hyperthyroidism. Each CDR3 is given without its conserved first and last residue. Fields, in order: J gene, V gene, clone size, CDR3 protein. Only part of the rows carry a size: once, few, many, or a class if the clone is expanded.

j_gene: TRBJ2-7
v_gene: TRBV6-2/TRBV6-3
abundance: many
CDR3aa: ASSPERTHGEQY

j_gene: TRBJ2-5
v_gene: TRBV9
abundance: many
CDR3aa: ASSRAGTSGQETQY

j_gene: TRBJ1-2
v_gene: TRBV10-3
abundance: few
CDR3aa: AIKGAPSYGYT

j_gene: TRBJ2-1
v_gene: TRBV6-1
abundance: many
CDR3aa: ASRVDTSSYNEQF

j_gene: TRBJ2-5
v_gene: TRBV7-9
abundance: many
CDR3aa: ASSLALSSGPQETQY

j_gene: TRBJ2-7
v_gene: TRBV2
abundance: many
CDR3aa: ASSEAGRPGDEQY

j_gene: TRBJ2-7
v_gene: TRBV11-3
abundance: few
CDR3aa: ASSLEAGVGEQY

j_gene: TRBJ2-3
v_gene: TRBV20-1
abundance: many
CDR3aa: SAKRQNTDTQY

j_gene: TRBJ2-1
v_gene: TRBV20-1
abundance: many
CDR3aa: SARGGAENEQF

j_gene: TRBJ2-3
v_gene: TRBV11-2
abundance: many
CDR3aa: ASSLGRFDTQY

j_gene: TRBJ2-3
v_gene: TRBV14
abundance: .
CDR3aa: ASSQARGNTDTQY

j_gene: TRBJ2-7
v_gene: TRBV20-1
abundance: many
CDR3aa: SASPLAGAAYEQY

j_gene: TRBJ2-1
v_gene: TRBV15
abundance: many
CDR3aa: ATSTKGQGSYNEQF

j_gene: TRBJ2-1
v_gene: TRBV6-1
abundance: .
CDR3aa: ASSEYGTGGLRSYNEQF

j_gene: TRBJ2-1
v_gene: TRBV5-1
abundance: many
CDR3aa: ASSLAVQHEQF

j_gene: TRBJ1-1
v_gene: TRBV29-1
abundance: many
CDR3aa: SALGGVRTEAF

j_gene: TRBJ2-1
v_gene: TRBV12-3/TRBV12-4
abundance: many
CDR3aa: ASSLGQGRYNEQF

j_gene: TRBJ2-7
v_gene: TRBV11-3
abundance: .
CDR3aa: ASRWDRDPHEQY

j_gene: TRBJ2-1
v_gene: TRBV29-1
abundance: many
CDR3aa: SVKSGGGPYNEQF

j_gene: TRBJ2-7
v_gene: TRBV5-1
abundance: many
CDR3aa: ARLVGTPSRYEQY

j_gene: TRBJ2-7
v_gene: TRBV6-1
abundance: .
CDR3aa: ASSARTGNYEQY

j_gene: TRBJ1-2
v_gene: TRBV2
abundance: .
CDR3aa: ASSETPRGHYGYT

j_gene: TRBJ2-5
v_gene: TRBV28
abundance: many
CDR3aa: ASSLTRQGWETQY

j_gene: TRBJ1-1
v_gene: TRBV29-1
abundance: .
CDR3aa: STRTGTEAF

j_gene: TRBJ2-5
v_gene: TRBV3-1
abundance: .
CDR3aa: ASSQGQGKETQY

j_gene: TRBJ1-2
v_gene: TRBV6-1
abundance: many
CDR3aa: ASSSPGQGYVNYGYT

j_gene: TRBJ2-1
v_gene: TRBV3-1
abundance: many
CDR3aa: ASSQGGGSYNEQF

j_gene: TRBJ2-3
v_gene: TRBV7-9
abundance: many
CDR3aa: ASSPTGLAVADTQY

j_gene: TRBJ2-5
v_gene: TRBV12-3/TRBV12-4
abundance: few
CDR3aa: ASSATSAETQY

j_gene: TRBJ1-1
v_gene: TRBV20-1
abundance: many
CDR3aa: SAARGGLNTEAF

j_gene: TRBJ2-1
v_gene: TRBV12-5
abundance: many
CDR3aa: ASGFDGWGEQF

j_gene: TRBJ1-4
v_gene: TRBV3-1
abundance: many
CDR3aa: ASSQDAAGGPSTNEKLF

j_gene: TRBJ1-6
v_gene: TRBV14
abundance: many
CDR3aa: ASSQGGGSPLH

j_gene: TRBJ1-1
v_gene: TRBV5-1
abundance: many
CDR3aa: ASSPGGPRNTEAF

j_gene: TRBJ2-1
v_gene: TRBV4-1
abundance: few
CDR3aa: ASSHPLGEQF